The rows below give T cell receptor beta chains drawn from one sample of a study of blood T cell repertoires in COVID-19. Clones were read by immunoSEQ multiplex PCR, and TCRdb kept only the in-frame ones, dropping some. Here the sample spans around 94,000 clones, about 72% being singletons. Sequencing used peripheral blood. Receptors originate from a man aged 60-69 years with active or convalescent COVID-19. CDR3s include the opening cysteine and the closing phenylalanine or tryptophan. Fields, in order: J gene, V gene, clone size, D gene, CDR3 length, CDR3 DNA, CDR3 protein. The D gene is left open where the match is weak. Expanded clones are given a class, and other clones once, few, many or no size at all.

J: TRBJ2-3
V: TRBV4-2
size: .
D: .
length: 16
DNA: TGTGCCAGCAGCCGGGACTTTGCGGCGCCGTCTGATACGCAGTATTTT
CDR3: CASSRDFAAPSDTQYF

J: TRBJ1-1
V: TRBV3-1/TRBV3-2
size: .
D: .
length: 14
DNA: TGTGCCAGCAGCCAATTCGCGGGGAACACTGAAGCTTTCTTT
CDR3: CASSQFAGNTEAFF

J: TRBJ2-2
V: TRBV3-1/TRBV3-2
size: .
D: TRBD2
length: 17
DNA: TGTGCCAGCAGCCAAGATTCGCGGGGAGGGATTACCGGGGAGCTGTTTTTT
CDR3: CASSQDSRGGITGELFF

J: TRBJ2-2
V: TRBV9
size: few
D: .
length: 15
DNA: TGTGCCAGCAGCGTAGACGGAGGTCACACCGGGGAGCTGTTTTTT
CDR3: CASSVDGGHTGELFF

J: TRBJ2-1
V: TRBV6-4
size: .
D: TRBD2
length: 15
DNA: TGTGCCAGCAGTGTCGGACTAGCGGGAGTCTATGAGCAGTTCTTC
CDR3: CASSVGLAGVYEQFF

J: TRBJ1-1
V: TRBV9
size: .
D: TRBD1
length: 14
DNA: TGTGCCAGCAGCACCCGGACAGGGGAGGCGGGAGCTTTCTTT
CDR3: CASSTRTGEAGAFF

J: TRBJ2-7
V: TRBV28
size: .
D: TRBD1
length: 15
DNA: TGTGCCAGCAGTTTATTGGGACAGGGGGCTGACGAGCAGTACTTC
CDR3: CASSLLGQGADEQYF

J: TRBJ2-5
V: TRBV27
size: .
D: TRBD2
length: 16
DNA: TGTGCCAGCAGTTTCGATAGCGGGTCAAAGGGGGAGACCCAGTACTTC
CDR3: CASSFDSGSKGETQYF

J: TRBJ1-1
V: TRBV5-1
size: few
D: .
length: 14
DNA: TGCGCCAGCAGCTACGGGATGTCGAACACTGAAGCTTTCTTT
CDR3: CASSYGMSNTEAFF

J: TRBJ1-6
V: TRBV28
size: .
D: TRBD1
length: 14
DNA: TGTGCCACCAGGACAGGGCACGGTAATTCACCCCTCCACTTT
CDR3: CATRTGHGNSPLHF

J: TRBJ2-7
V: TRBV14
size: once
D: TRBD2
length: 15
DNA: TGTGCCAGCAGCCAAGTAGCGGGCTTCTCCTACGAGCAGTACTTC
CDR3: CASSQVAGFSYEQYF

J: TRBJ2-1
V: TRBV28
size: .
D: .
length: 14
DNA: TGTGCCAGCAGTTTATTTATGACTAACAATGAGCAGTTCTTC
CDR3: CASSLFMTNNEQFF

J: TRBJ2-1
V: TRBV24-1
size: .
D: .
length: 14
DNA: TGTGCCACCAGTGATTTGCCGAGAGGCAATGAGCAGTTCTTC
CDR3: CATSDLPRGNEQFF

J: TRBJ2-5
V: TRBV7-2
size: .
D: .
length: 15
DNA: TGTGCCAGCAGCTCCCTGCCCGGAGCGGGCGGGACCCAGTACTTC
CDR3: CASSSLPGAGGTQYF

J: TRBJ2-7
V: TRBV28
size: .
D: .
length: 15
DNA: TGTGCCAGCAGTTTACGGGGAACGTCCACCTACGAGCAGTACTTC
CDR3: CASSLRGTSTYEQYF

J: TRBJ1-3
V: TRBV9
size: .
D: TRBD1
length: 14
DNA: TGTGCCACCGGGACAGGTTCATCTGGAAACACCATATATTTT
CDR3: CATGTGSSGNTIYF

J: TRBJ2-3
V: TRBV2
size: .
D: .
length: 14
DNA: TGTGCCAGCAGTGGAGGGTTTAGCACAGATACGCAGTATTTT
CDR3: CASSGGFSTDTQYF

J: TRBJ1-6
V: TRBV11-2
size: once
D: TRBD1
length: 15
DNA: TGTGCCAGCAGCTCCCAAAGGGGGCACGATTCACCCCTCCACTTT
CDR3: CASSSQRGHDSPLHF

J: TRBJ1-5
V: TRBV24-1
size: .
D: .
length: 14
DNA: TGTGCCACCAGCTCAGGGTACCGCAATCAGCCCCAGCATTTT
CDR3: CATSSGYRNQPQHF

J: TRBJ2-7
V: TRBV3-1/TRBV3-2
size: .
D: .
length: 15
DNA: TGTGCCAGCAGTCCCGGGGATGACGAATCCTACGAGCAGTACTTC
CDR3: CASSPGDDESYEQYF

J: TRBJ2-3
V: TRBV24-1
size: few
D: .
length: 17
DNA: TGTGCCACCAGTGATCCCTCCTCGACTCCTTACACAGATACGCAGTATTTT
CDR3: CATSDPSSTPYTDTQYF

J: TRBJ2-4
V: TRBV7-2
size: .
D: TRBD1
length: 19
DNA: TGTGCCAGCAGTTTAGAGGGGACAGGGGAATATGTAGCCAAAAACATTCAGTACTTC
CDR3: CASSLEGTGEYVAKNIQYF

J: TRBJ1-6
V: TRBV5-1
size: .
D: .
length: 15
DNA: TGCGCCAGCAGCACCGGACCGGGATTTAATTCACCCCTCCACTTT
CDR3: CASSTGPGFNSPLHF

J: TRBJ2-3
V: TRBV27
size: .
D: .
length: 21
DNA: TGTGCCAGCAGCCCCTCAACAGGGAGGAAAGTTAATAGGCGGGAGCCAGATACGCAGTATTTT
CDR3: CASSPSTGRKVNRREPDTQYF

J: TRBJ2-1
V: TRBV9
size: .
D: .
length: 15
DNA: TGTGCCAGCAGCGTAGAAGCCTCAAGGGGTCCAGGGGAGTTCTTC
CDR3: CASSVEASRGPGEFF

J: TRBJ2-7
V: TRBV2
size: .
D: TRBD1
length: 13
DNA: TGTGCCAGCAAAGGGGACAGGGGGCACGAGCAGTACTTC
CDR3: CASKGDRGHEQYF

J: TRBJ2-3
V: TRBV28
size: .
D: TRBD2
length: 14
DNA: TGTGCCAGCAGGAGAAGCGGGAGAACAGATACGCAGTATTTT
CDR3: CASRRSGRTDTQYF

J: TRBJ1-2
V: TRBV7-2
size: .
D: TRBD1
length: 13
DNA: TGTGCCAGCAGCTCGACAGGGGGCTATGGCTACACCTTC
CDR3: CASSSTGGYGYTF

J: TRBJ2-7
V: TRBV7-3
size: few
D: .
length: 14
DNA: TGTGCCAGCAGCCCAAAGGCGGGATCATACGAGCAGTACTTC
CDR3: CASSPKAGSYEQYF

J: TRBJ1-2
V: TRBV29-1
size: .
D: .
length: 13
DNA: TGCAGCGTTGTTCCCCAGGGTTTTCTTGGCTACACCTTC
CDR3: CSVVPQGFLGYTF

J: TRBJ2-1
V: TRBV6-5
size: few
D: .
length: 14
DNA: TGTGCCAGCAGTTACTTAGGCTGGAGCCAAGAGCAGTTCTTC
CDR3: CASSYLGWSQEQFF

J: TRBJ1-6
V: TRBV5-8
size: .
D: .
length: 16
DNA: TGTGCCAGCAGCTTGGGGAAGATTAGGGGAAATTCACCCCTCCACTTT
CDR3: CASSLGKIRGNSPLHF

J: TRBJ2-5
V: TRBV4-3
size: .
D: TRBD1
length: 16
DNA: TGCGCCAGCAGCCAAGCCGGGACAGAGGACCAAGAGACCCAGTACTTC
CDR3: CASSQAGTEDQETQYF

J: TRBJ2-1
V: TRBV3-1/TRBV3-2
size: few
D: .
length: 16
DNA: TGTGCCAGCAGCCAAGAAGAACAGGGATACTACAATGAGCAGTTCTTC
CDR3: CASSQEEQGYYNEQFF

J: TRBJ2-5
V: TRBV10-2
size: .
D: .
length: 13
DNA: TGCGCCAGCGGCACAGGGTACCAAGAGACCCAGTACTTC
CDR3: CASGTGYQETQYF

J: TRBJ2-1
V: TRBV6-2/TRBV6-3
size: once
D: .
length: 15
DNA: TGTGCCAGCAGTGATAGGCGACCCGGGGACAATGAGCAGTTCTTC
CDR3: CASSDRRPGDNEQFF

J: TRBJ1-3
V: TRBV5-8
size: .
D: .
length: 16
DNA: TGTGCCAGCAGCCGGGGGGAGGAGCTCTCTGGAAACACCATATATTTT
CDR3: CASSRGEELSGNTIYF

J: TRBJ2-5
V: TRBV6-2/TRBV6-3
size: once
D: .
length: 15
DNA: TGTGCCAGCAGTTACTCGGGACTGGGCCCGGAGACCCAGTACTTC
CDR3: CASSYSGLGPETQYF

J: TRBJ1-2
V: TRBV29-1
size: .
D: TRBD1
length: 15
DNA: TGCAGCGTTGTCGCCAGGGGGAGCAGCATATATGGCTACACCTTC
CDR3: CSVVARGSSIYGYTF

J: TRBJ1-2
V: TRBV7-2
size: .
D: TRBD1
length: 16
DNA: TGTGCCAGCAGCTTAGGGGGGACAGGGTTCGACTATGGCTACACCTTC
CDR3: CASSLGGTGFDYGYTF

J: TRBJ2-1
V: TRBV5-6
size: .
D: TRBD1
length: 16
DNA: TGTGCCAGCAGCCATCAGACAGGGGGCTCCTACAATGAGCAGTTCTTC
CDR3: CASSHQTGGSYNEQFF

J: TRBJ2-3
V: TRBV29-1
size: .
D: TRBD2
length: 15
DNA: TGCAGCGTCGCGAGGACTAGCGACCCCACAGATACGCAGTATTTT
CDR3: CSVARTSDPTDTQYF

J: TRBJ1-2
V: TRBV4-3
size: .
D: .
length: 15
DNA: TGCGCCAGCAGCCCTGAAGGGGAGGGGATGTGGGGCTACACCTTC
CDR3: CASSPEGEGMWGYTF

J: TRBJ1-4
V: TRBV7-8
size: .
D: .
length: 14
DNA: TGTGCCAGCAGCTTGGGAGCAACTAATGAAAAACTGTTTTTT
CDR3: CASSLGATNEKLFF

J: TRBJ2-1
V: TRBV28
size: .
D: TRBD1
length: 15
DNA: TGTGCCAGCAGTTCCGGGACAGGGTGGGCCAATGAGCAGTTCTTC
CDR3: CASSSGTGWANEQFF

J: TRBJ1-1
V: TRBV3-1/TRBV3-2
size: .
D: TRBD1
length: 14
DNA: TGTGCCAGCAGCCAAGGGACAGGGAGTGCTGAAGCTTTCTTT
CDR3: CASSQGTGSAEAFF